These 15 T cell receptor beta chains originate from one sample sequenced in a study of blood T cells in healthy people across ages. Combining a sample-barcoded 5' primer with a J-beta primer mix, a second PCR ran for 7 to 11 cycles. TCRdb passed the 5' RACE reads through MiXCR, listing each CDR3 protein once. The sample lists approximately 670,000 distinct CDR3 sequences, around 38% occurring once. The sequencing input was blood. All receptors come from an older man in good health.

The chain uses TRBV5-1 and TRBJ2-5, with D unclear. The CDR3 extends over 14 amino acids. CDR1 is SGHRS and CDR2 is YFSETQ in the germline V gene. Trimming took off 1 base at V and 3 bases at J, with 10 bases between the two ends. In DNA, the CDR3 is TGCGCCAGCAGCTTGATGTTGACCGAAGAGACCCAGTACTTC. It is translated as CASSLMLTEETQYF.

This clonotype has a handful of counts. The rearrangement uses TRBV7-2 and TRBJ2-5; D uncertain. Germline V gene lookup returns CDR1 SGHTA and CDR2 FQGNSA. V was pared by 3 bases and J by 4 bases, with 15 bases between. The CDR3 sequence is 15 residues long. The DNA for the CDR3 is TGTGCCAGCAGCTTGGCCAGTAGGTTTGGAGAGACCCAGTACTTC. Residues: CASSLASRFGETQYF. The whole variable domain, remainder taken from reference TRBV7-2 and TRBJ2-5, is GAGVSQSPSNKVTEKGKDVELRCDPISGHTALYWYRQSLGQGLEFLIYFQGNSAPDKSGLPSDRFSAERTGGSVSTLTIQRTQQEDSAVYLCASSLASRFGETQYFGPGTRLLVL.

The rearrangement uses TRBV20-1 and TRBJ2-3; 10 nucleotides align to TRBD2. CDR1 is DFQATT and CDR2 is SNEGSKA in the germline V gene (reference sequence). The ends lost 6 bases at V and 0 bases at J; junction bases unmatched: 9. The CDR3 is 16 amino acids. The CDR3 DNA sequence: TGCAGTGCCACGGCTAGCGGGAGAAGGAGCACAGATACGCAGTATTTT. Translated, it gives CSATASGRRSTDTQYF.

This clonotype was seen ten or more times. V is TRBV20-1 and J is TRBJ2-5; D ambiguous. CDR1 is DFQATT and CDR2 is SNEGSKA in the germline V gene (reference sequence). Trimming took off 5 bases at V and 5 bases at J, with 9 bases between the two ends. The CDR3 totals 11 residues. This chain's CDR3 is CSAHRRETQYF. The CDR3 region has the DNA TGCAGTGCTCATCGAAGGGAGACCCAGTACTTC.

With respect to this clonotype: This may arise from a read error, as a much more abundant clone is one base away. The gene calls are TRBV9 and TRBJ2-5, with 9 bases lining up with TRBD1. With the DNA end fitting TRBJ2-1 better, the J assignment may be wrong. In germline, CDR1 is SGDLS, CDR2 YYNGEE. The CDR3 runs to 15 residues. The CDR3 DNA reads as TGTGCCAGCAGCTCCAGAACAGGGGGCGGAGAGACCCAGTTCTTC. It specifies CASSSRTGGGETQFF.

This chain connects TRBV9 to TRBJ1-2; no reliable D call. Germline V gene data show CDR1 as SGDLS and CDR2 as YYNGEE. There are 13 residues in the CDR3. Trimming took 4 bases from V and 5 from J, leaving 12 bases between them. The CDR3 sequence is CASSLTGGYGYTF. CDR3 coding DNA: TGTGCCAGCAGCCTCACCGGAGGTTATGGCTACACCTTC.

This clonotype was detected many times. CDR3 in DNA: TGCGCCAGCAGGCTGGGGGCCGGAGATACGCAGTATTTT. Amino acids: CASRLGAGDTQYF. J is TRBJ2-3 and V is TRBV5-1, with a possible D match to TRBD1 (6 bases). Trimming pared 5 bases from V and 5 bases from J, leaving 12 bases between. Germline values: CDR1 SGHRS, CDR2 YFSETQ. The CDR3 consists of 13 residues.

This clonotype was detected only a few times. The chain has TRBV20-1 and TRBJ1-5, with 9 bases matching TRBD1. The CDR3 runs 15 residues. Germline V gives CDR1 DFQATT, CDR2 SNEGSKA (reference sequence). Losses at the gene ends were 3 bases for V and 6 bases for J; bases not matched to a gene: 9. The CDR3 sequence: CSARPGQGPSQPQHF. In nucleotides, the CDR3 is TGCAGTGCTAGGCCGGGACAGGGACCCAGTCAGCCCCAGCATTTT.

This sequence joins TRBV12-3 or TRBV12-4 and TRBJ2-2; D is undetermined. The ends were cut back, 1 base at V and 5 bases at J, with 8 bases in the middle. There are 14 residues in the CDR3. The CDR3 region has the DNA TGTGCCAGCAGTTTAGACAGTCGGACCGGGGAGCTGTTTTTT. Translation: CASSLDSRTGELFF.

CDR3 nucleotide sequence: TGTGCCAGCAGTTCGCCAGGGCCCTACGAGCAGTACTTC. Protein: CASSSPGPYEQYF. The J gene is TRBJ2-7, the V gene TRBV27; perhaps TRBD1 as D (5 bases). CDR1 is MNHEY, CDR2 SMNVEV, per germline (reference sequence). Trimming cost V 4 bases and J 2 bases, with 9 bases left between them. The CDR3 totals 13 residues.

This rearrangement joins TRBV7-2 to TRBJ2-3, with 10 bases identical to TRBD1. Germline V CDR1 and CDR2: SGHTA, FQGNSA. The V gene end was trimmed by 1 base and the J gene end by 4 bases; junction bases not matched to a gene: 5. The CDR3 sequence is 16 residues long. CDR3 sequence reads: CASSLVTGGGADTQYF. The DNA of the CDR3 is TGTGCCAGCAGCTTAGTGACAGGGGGCGGTGCAGATACGCAGTATTTT.

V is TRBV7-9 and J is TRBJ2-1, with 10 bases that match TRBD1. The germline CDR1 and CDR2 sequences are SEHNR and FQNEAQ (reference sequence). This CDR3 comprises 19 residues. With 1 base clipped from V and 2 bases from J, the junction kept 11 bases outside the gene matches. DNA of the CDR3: TGTGCCAGCAGCTTAGTAGTAACTGGGGGGACAGGGGCCTACAATGAGCAGTTCTTC. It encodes CASSLVVTGGTGAYNEQFF. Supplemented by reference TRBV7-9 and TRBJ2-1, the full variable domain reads DTGVSQNPRHKITKRGQNVTFRCDPISEHNRLYWYRQTLGQGPEFLTYFQNEAQLEKSRLLSDRFSAERPKGSFSTLEIQRTEQGDSAMYLCASSLVVTGGTGAYNEQFFGPGTRLTVL.

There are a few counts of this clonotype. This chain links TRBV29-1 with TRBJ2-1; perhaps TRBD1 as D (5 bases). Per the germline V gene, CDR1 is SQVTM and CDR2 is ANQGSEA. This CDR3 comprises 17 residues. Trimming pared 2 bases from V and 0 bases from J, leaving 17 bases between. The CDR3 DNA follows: TGCAGCGTTGAACCCAGGGTAGGACGCAGCTCCTACAATGAGCAGTTCTTC. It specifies CSVEPRVGRSSYNEQFF.

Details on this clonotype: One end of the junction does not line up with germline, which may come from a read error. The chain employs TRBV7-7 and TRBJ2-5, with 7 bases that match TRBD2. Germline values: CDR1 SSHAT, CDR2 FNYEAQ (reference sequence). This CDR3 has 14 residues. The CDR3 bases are TGTGCTAGCAGCTTGGCGGGAGCGAAAGAGACCCAGTACTTC. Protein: CASSLAGAKETQYF.

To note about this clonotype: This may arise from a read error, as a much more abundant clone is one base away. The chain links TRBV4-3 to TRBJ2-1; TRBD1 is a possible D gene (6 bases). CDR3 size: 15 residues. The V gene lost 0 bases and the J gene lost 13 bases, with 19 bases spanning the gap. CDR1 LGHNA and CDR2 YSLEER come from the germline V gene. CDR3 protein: CASSQDRGNFETQFF. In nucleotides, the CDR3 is TGCGCCAGCAGCCAAGACAGGGGTAATTTTGAGACCCAGTTCTTC.